The T cell receptor (beta chain) under discussion was sequenced for a study of T cells in Graves' hyperthyroidism and ophthalmopathy. Findings and limits, study-wide: Most expanded thyroid clonotypes above 0.001 also appeared in blood. In simple terms, a model built on 13 V-J features told ophthalmopathy apart from stable hyperthyroidism.

It was uncontrolled infection, other autoimmune disease, pregnancy or lactation that excluded patients. There are a few counts of this clonotype. What it binds is unknown. This CDR3 is built from 17 residues. The V and J ends lost 4 bases and 0 bases respectively, with 17 bases between them. CDR1 is SGHTA, CDR2 FQGTGA, per germline. Using RNA transcripts as the source, TCR beta CDR3 regions were amplified. Using the HTBI primer set, a first-round RT-PCR was run on the TCR CDR3. TCRdb reprocessed the multiplex PCR reads via MiXCR and lists one record per CDR3 protein. Of some 560,000 distinct CDR3 sequences in the sample, around a sixth are singletons; the top ten hold roughly 6.6%.

Material for sequencing was blood. V is TRBV7-3 and J is TRBJ2-3; D may be TRBD2 (5 bases). This TCR came from a woman aged 25 to 39 with Graves' hyperthyroidism. CDR3 in amino acids: CASSSHSALKSTDTQYF. DNA of the CDR3: TGTGCCAGCAGCTCCCATAGCGCCCTTAAGAGCACAGATACGCAGTATTTT.